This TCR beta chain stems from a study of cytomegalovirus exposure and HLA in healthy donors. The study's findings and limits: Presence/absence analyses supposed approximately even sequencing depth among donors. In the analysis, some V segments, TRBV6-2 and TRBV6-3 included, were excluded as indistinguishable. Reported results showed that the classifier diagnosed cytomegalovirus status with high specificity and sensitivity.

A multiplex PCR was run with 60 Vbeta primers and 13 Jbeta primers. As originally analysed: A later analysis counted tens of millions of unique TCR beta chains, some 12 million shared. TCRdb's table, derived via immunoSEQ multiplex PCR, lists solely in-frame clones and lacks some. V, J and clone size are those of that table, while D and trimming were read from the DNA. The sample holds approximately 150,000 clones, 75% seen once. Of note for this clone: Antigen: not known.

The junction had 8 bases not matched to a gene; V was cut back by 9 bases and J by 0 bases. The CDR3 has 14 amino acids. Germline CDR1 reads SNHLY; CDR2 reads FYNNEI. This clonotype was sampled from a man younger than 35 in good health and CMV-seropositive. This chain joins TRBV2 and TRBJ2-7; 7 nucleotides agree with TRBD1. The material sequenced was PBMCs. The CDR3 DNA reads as TGTGCCAGTAGTCTGACAGGGCCCTCCTACGAGCAGTACTTC. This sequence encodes CASSLTGPSYEQYF.